The TCR beta chain described here comes from a study of identifying expanded T cells in peripheral blood. V was clipped by 6 bases and J by 4 bases, with 16 bases between them. The CDR3 runs 15 residues. CDR1 and CDR2 from the germline V gene are MDHEN and SYDVKM. The data were produced by immunoSEQ multiplex PCR, yet TCRdb's version contains in-frame clones alone and is incomplete. Seen here are some 72,000 clones, approximately 87% observed once, and the top ten hold over 2.5%. Collection occurred without any documented infections or immune events in donors. This TCR derives from a person aged 18-70 years in good health. The J gene is TRBJ1-3, the V gene TRBV28, with D possibly being TRBD1 (5 bases). Sequenced material: blood. The CDR3 is CASRSTGAGGNTIYF. The CDR3 nucleotides are TGTGCCAGCAGGTCTACCGGGGCCGGCGGAAACACCATATATTTT.